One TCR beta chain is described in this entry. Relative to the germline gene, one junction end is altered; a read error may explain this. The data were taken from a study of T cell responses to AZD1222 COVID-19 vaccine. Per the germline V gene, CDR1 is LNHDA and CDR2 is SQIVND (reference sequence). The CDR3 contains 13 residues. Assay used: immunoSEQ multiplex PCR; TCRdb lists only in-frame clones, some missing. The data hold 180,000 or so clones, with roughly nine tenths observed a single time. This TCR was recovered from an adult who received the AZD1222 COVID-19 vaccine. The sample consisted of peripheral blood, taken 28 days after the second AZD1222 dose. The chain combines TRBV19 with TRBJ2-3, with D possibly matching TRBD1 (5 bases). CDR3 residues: CASRVGATNTQYF. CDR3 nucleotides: TGTGCCAGTAGGGTTGGGGCCACAAATACGCAGTATTTT.